Given below is one T cell receptor beta chain in context. Its antigen is undetermined. Sequencing was performed with immunoSEQ multiplex PCR; in TCRdb, only in-frame clones are kept and a portion is missing. The sample includes approximately 80,000 clones, roughly 90% of them seen just once. Time point specified: week 5, during vaccination. Vaccine doses each comprised 300 ug of mutant IDH1 20-mer peptide, with topical imiquimod. The sample originates from a study of a mutant IDH1 vaccine in newly diagnosed glioma. Across the study: The initiation of vaccination occurred 4-6 weeks after radiotherapy alone, or with temozolomide cycles. Beforehand, treatment had been radiotherapy, temozolomide, or both; the majority received both.

V shed 6 bases and J shed 3 bases, with 5 bases lying between them. The germline V gene encodes CDR1 KGHSH and CDR2 LQKENI. The CDR3 contains 12 residues. The sequences come from PBMCs, collected from a glioma patient whose treatment included an IDH1 peptide vaccine. This receptor was obtained from a woman between 50 and 59 years old with glioma. The chain employs TRBV18 and TRBJ2-2; D gene ambiguous. CDR3 region: CASSQDTGELFF. DNA for the CDR3: TGTGCCAGCTCGCAAGACACCGGGGAGCTGTTTTTT. Using reference TRBV18 and TRBJ2-2 for the parts outside the CDR3, the full variable domain is NAGVMQNPRHLVRRRGQEARLRCSPMKGHSHVYWYRQLPEEGLKFMVYLQKENIIDESGMPKERFSAEFPKEGPSILRIQQVVRGDSAAYFCASSQDTGELFFGEGSRLTVL.